These T cell receptor beta chains were read from a single sample in a study of MAIT cells during Salmonella Paratyphi A infection. TCRdb passed the 5' RACE reads through MiXCR, listing each CDR3 protein once. The sample shows about 940 distinct CDR3 sequences, about 23% of them seen only once. The sequencing here drew on MAIT cells from blood, taken at the first sampling point of the challenge study. These receptors were collected from a person between 18 and 70 years old who was deliberately infected with Salmonella Paratyphi A in a paratyphoid fever challenge study. Each CDR3 is given with its conserved first and last residue. Each record gives: D gene, V gene, J gene, clone size, CDR3 protein, CDR3 DNA. The D gene is left open where the match is weak. A row's size may be missing; if present it is once, few, many or a size class.

D: TRBD2
V: TRBV6-4
J: TRBJ2-2
size: .
CDR3: CASSSGSTGELFF
DNA: TGTGCCAGCAGTAGCGGGAGCACCGGGGAGCTGTTTTTT

D: .
V: TRBV5-4
J: TRBJ1-1
size: .
CDR3: CASSMTTDLRAFF
DNA: TGTGCCAGCAGCATGACCACGGACTTAAGGGCTTTCTTT

D: .
V: TRBV15
J: TRBJ1-1
size: .
CDR3: CATSIETGKGNTEAFF
DNA: TGTGCCACCAGTATCGAAACAGGGAAGGGGAACACTGAAGCTTTCTTT

D: TRBD1
V: TRBV4-2
J: TRBJ2-7
size: .
CDR3: CASSQTPGQGADEQYF
DNA: TGTGCCAGCAGCCAAACTCCGGGACAGGGGGCGGACGAGCAGTACTTC

D: TRBD2
V: TRBV6-1
J: TRBJ2-3
size: .
CDR3: CTSLGGGRHTDTQYF
DNA: TGTACCAGCCTCGGGGGGGGCCGCCACACAGATACGCAGTATTTT

D: .
V: TRBV20-1
J: TRBJ2-7
size: medium-sized
CDR3: CSARGDVSSYEQYF
DNA: TGCAGTGCTAGGGGGGACGTCAGCTCCTACGAGCAGTACTTC

D: .
V: TRBV20-1
J: TRBJ1-5
size: medium-sized
CDR3: CSARGPESQPQHF
DNA: TGCAGTGCCCGGGGGCCAGAGAGTCAGCCCCAGCATTTT

D: .
V: TRBV20-1
J: TRBJ1-1
size: medium-sized
CDR3: CSARTLRGTEAFF
DNA: TGCAGTGCTCGGACCTTAAGGGGCACTGAAGCTTTCTTT

D: TRBD2
V: TRBV6-4
J: TRBJ2-5
size: .
CDR3: CASSLLAGTQETQYF
DNA: TGTGCCAGCAGTCTACTAGCGGGGACCCAAGAGACCCAGTACTTC

D: .
V: TRBV20-1
J: TRBJ1-1
size: .
CDR3: CSARDLDGTEAFF
DNA: TGCAGTGCTAGAGACTTGGATGGCACTGAAGCTTTCTTT

D: .
V: TRBV6-4
J: TRBJ2-5
size: few
CDR3: CASSAVSGVVETQYF
DNA: TGTGCCAGCAGTGCGGTTTCAGGGGTCGTTGAGACCCAGTACTTC